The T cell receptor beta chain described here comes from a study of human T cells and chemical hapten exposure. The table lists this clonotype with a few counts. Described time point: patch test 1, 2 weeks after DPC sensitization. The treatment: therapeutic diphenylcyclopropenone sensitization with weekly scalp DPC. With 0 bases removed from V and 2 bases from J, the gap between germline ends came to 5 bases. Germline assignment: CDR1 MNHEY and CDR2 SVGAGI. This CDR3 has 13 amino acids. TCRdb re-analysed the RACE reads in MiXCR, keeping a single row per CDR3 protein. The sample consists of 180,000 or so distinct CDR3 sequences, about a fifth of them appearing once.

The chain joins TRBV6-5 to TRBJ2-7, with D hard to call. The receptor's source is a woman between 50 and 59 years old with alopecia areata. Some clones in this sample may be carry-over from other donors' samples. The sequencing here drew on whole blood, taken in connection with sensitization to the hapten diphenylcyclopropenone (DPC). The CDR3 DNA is TGTGCCAGCAGTTACTCGGACCCCTACGAGCAGTACTTC. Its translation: CASSYSDPYEQYF.